These 25 T cell receptor beta chains were sequenced from one sample in a study of T cell repertoires in cytomegalovirus infection. TCRdb used MiXCR to reprocess the reads, holding one entry per CDR3 protein. The table includes under 850,000 distinct CDR3 sequences, 35% detected once. Sample: PBMCs. The origin of the receptors is a human donor in good health (CMV status not recorded). Some clones in this sample may be carry-over from other donors' samples.

Details on this clonotype: The CDR3 end shows no conserved phenylalanine or tryptophan, and so a read error is likely. The chain combines TRBV7-8 with TRBJ2-5; 12 bases line up with TRBD1. The germline CDR1 and CDR2 sequences are SGHVS and FQNEAQ. The CDR3 sequence is 17 residues long. J was trimmed by 5 bases and V by 11 bases; bases with no gene match: 18. CDR3 sequence reads: CARRPKGGDRGLETQYC. CDR3 in DNA: TGTGCCCGCCGCCCCAAGGGCGGGGACAGGGGGCTGGAGACCCAGTACTGC.

This clonotype was seen only a few times. The chain employs TRBV7-9 and TRBJ2-4; D is perhaps TRBD2 (5 bases). CDR3 size: 14 residues. With 1 base removed from V and 6 bases from J, the gap between germline ends came to 10 bases. From germline, CDR1 is SEHNR and CDR2 FQNEAQ (reference sequence). In DNA, the CDR3 is TGTGCCAGCAGCTTAGAGGCTAGCAGAAACATTCAGTACTTC. Translation: CASSLEASRNIQYF.

This clonotype was observed at least ten times. The V gene is TRBV5-1, the J gene TRBJ2-3, with TRBD2 matching 12 bases. The V and J ends lost 7 bases and 1 base, in that order; junction bases with no gene match: 4. The germline gives CDR1 SGHRS, CDR2 YFSETQ. The length of the CDR3 is 15 residues. The CDR3, as DNA: TGCGCCAGCTCGACTAGCGGGAGTGGCACAGATACGCAGTATTTT. It yields the protein CASSTSGSGTDTQYF.

The V call is TRBV19, the J call TRBJ2-1; D may be TRBD1 or TRBD2 (6 bases each). The CDR3 has 14 residues. Germline loops: CDR1 LNHDA, CDR2 SQIVND (reference sequence). Trimming stripped 6 bases from V and 9 bases from J, with 18 bases between. The DNA of the CDR3 is TGTGCCAGTAGACGGGGGCTCCAAAGGGGTGAGCAGTTCTTC. Residues: CASRRGLQRGEQFF.

The chain combines TRBV7-3 with TRBJ1-5; TRBD1 matches at 10 bases. This CDR3 contains 13 residues. Trimming cost V 5 bases and J 10 bases; bases outside gene matches: 5. Germline lookup yields CDR1 SGHTA and CDR2 FQGTGA. The CDR3 protein is CASSGQGGHPQHF. In DNA form, the CDR3 reads TGTGCCAGCAGCGGACAGGGGGGCCATCCCCAGCATTTT.

The chain uses TRBV20-1 and TRBJ2-1; unclear D gene. In germline, CDR1 is DFQATT, CDR2 SNEGSKA (reference sequence). The CDR3 loop spans 16 amino acids. Trimming removed 3 bases from V and 5 bases from J, with 20 bases in between. The DNA of the CDR3 is TGCAGTGCTAGGCCCCCGGGCGCTGGCCCGGACAATGAGCAGTTCTTC. Protein: CSARPPGAGPDNEQFF.

Only a few counts were recorded for this clonotype. The chain employs TRBV28 and TRBJ1-5; tentative D call: TRBD1 (6 bases). V lost 3 bases and J lost 0, with 9 bases in between. The CDR3 is 15 residues long. CDR1 is MDHEN, CDR2 SYDVKM, per germline. In nucleotides, the CDR3 is TGTGCCAGCAGTTTGGGGGCCTATAGCAATCAGCCCCAGCATTTT. This translates into CASSLGAYSNQPQHF.

The rearrangement joins TRBV29-1 to TRBJ2-1, with TRBD2 identical over 12 bases. V dropped 7 bases and J dropped 4; count of bases not matched to a gene: 2. From germline, CDR1 is SQVTM and CDR2 ANQGSEA. This CDR3 is 13 amino acids long. CDR3 bases: TGCAGCGGGGGACTAGCGGGTTACAATGAGCAGTTCTTC. This translates into CSGGLAGYNEQFF.

The V and J genes are TRBV7-6 and TRBJ1-6; 8 positions match TRBD1. The CDR3 covers 17 residues. Germline CDR1 is SGHVS and CDR2 is FNYEAQ. With V trimmed by 4 bases and J by 8 bases, 13 bases remained unmatched. CDR3 DNA: TGTGCCAGCAGCTCACAGCCCCCCGACAGGGGAGATTCACCCCTCCACTTT. Its protein is CASSSQPPDRGDSPLHF.

V gene TRBV9 combines with J gene TRBJ2-7; TRBD2 matches 11 bases. CDR1 is SGDLS, CDR2 YYNGEE, per germline. Trimming took 3 bases from V and 5 from J; bases not matched to a gene: 4. The CDR3 is 14 residues long. The CDR3 protein is CASSASGRPHEQYF. As DNA, the CDR3 is TGTGCCAGCAGCGCTAGCGGGAGGCCCCACGAGCAGTACTTC.

This clonotype was recorded a few times. V gene TRBV2 combines with J gene TRBJ2-1, with TRBD1 identical over 9 bases. Per the germline V gene, CDR1 is SNHLY and CDR2 is FYNNEI. The junction had 16 bases not matched to a gene; V was cut back by 3 bases and J by 13 bases. The CDR3 has 16 amino acids. CDR3 bases: TGTGCCAGCAGTGATAAGTTAACCGGGACAGGGTATGCTCAGTTCTTC. This encodes CASSDKLTGTGYAQFF.

This clonotype was seen a handful of times. The genes are TRBV6-1 and TRBJ1-3, with D hard to call. The germline V gene has CDR1 MNHNS and CDR2 SASEGT. The V and J ends lost 3 bases and 0 bases respectively, with 6 bases between them. CDR3 length: 14 residues. The CDR3 sequence is CASSDAFSGNTIYF. CDR3 nucleotides: TGTGCCAGCAGTGACGCGTTCTCTGGAAACACCATATATTTT.

V gene TRBV10-3 combines with J gene TRBJ1-6; tentative D call: TRBD1 (5 bases). The CDR3 consists of 15 residues. Trimming took off 2 bases at V and 10 bases at J, with 15 bases between the two ends. From germline, CDR1 is ENHRY and CDR2 SYGVKD. This chain's CDR3 is CAISEGTRDWSPLHF. CDR3 DNA sequence: TGTGCCATCAGTGAGGGGACGAGGGATTGGTCACCCCTCCACTTT.

This clonotype was detected only a few times. This sequence joins TRBV6-2 or TRBV6-3 and TRBJ1-1; D perhaps matches TRBD1 (6 bases). The ends were cut back, 7 bases at V and 1 base at J, with 10 bases in the middle. The germline CDR1 and CDR2 sequences are MNHEY and SVGEGT. The CDR3 extends over 13 amino acids. In DNA form, the CDR3 reads TGTGCCAGCACCCGACAGGAGAACACTGAAGCTTTCTTT. Translation gives CASTRQENTEAFF.

The CDR3 region is CASSLRLPGAYEQYF. The CDR3 nucleotides are TGTGCCAGCAGTTTAAGGCTCCCGGGGGCTTACGAGCAGTACTTC. This rearrangement joins TRBV28 to TRBJ2-7; D could derive from TRBD1 or TRBD2 (6 bases each). CDR1 is MDHEN and CDR2 is SYDVKM in the germline V gene. V dropped 2 bases and J dropped 4 bases, with 15 bases sitting between them. CDR3 length: 15 amino acids.

V usage is TRBV12-3 or TRBV12-4 and J usage is TRBJ1-3; weak D call: TRBD1 (5 bases). Deletions cut 6 bases from V and 4 bases from J, with 19 bases between. CDR3 length: 16 amino acids. The CDR3 here is CASSQSRGASGNTIYF. The CDR3 DNA is TGTGCCAGCAGCCAGAGTCGGGGCGCCTCAGGAAACACCATATATTTT.

With respect to this clonotype: One end of the junction varies from germline; a read error may be responsible. The CDR3 DNA reads TGTGCCAGCAGCTTAGTAAGCGACACTGAAGCTATCTTT. It specifies CASSLVSDTEAIF. V gene TRBV7-2 combines with J gene TRBJ1-1; D unclear. There are 13 residues in the CDR3. CDR1 and CDR2 (germline): SGHTA, FQGNSA.

The chain joins TRBV29-1 to TRBJ2-7; D unresolved. Trimming cost V 1 base and J 2 bases, with 9 bases left between them. Looked up from germline, CDR1 is SQVTM and CDR2 is ANQGSEA. This CDR3 region has 13 residues. This CDR3 is CSVEAGSPYEQYF. As DNA, the CDR3 is TGCAGCGTTGAAGCGGGCAGTCCCTACGAGCAGTACTTC.

This chain links TRBV29-1 with TRBJ1-2; no reliable D call. The CDR3 runs 13 residues. Looked up from germline, CDR1 is SQVTM and CDR2 is ANQGSEA. The V gene lost 4 bases and the J gene lost 2 bases, with 11 bases spanning the gap. The CDR3 nucleotides are TGCAGCGTTGTATCCATGGCGAACTATGGCTACACCTTC. Translated, it gives CSVVSMANYGYTF.

The chain couples TRBV28 to TRBJ1-6; 9 bases align to TRBD1. CDR1 and CDR2 (germline): MDHEN, SYDVKM. The CDR3 covers 17 residues. The V gene end was trimmed by 5 bases and the J gene end by 4 bases; junction bases not matched to a gene: 9. The CDR3 sequence: CASSIPGQGVYNSPLHF. The CDR3 DNA is TGTGCCAGCAGTATACCGGGACAGGGCGTATATAATTCACCCCTCCACTTT.

This clonotype appeared once. CDR3 bases: TGTGCCAGCAGTCCAGGGCCGCGGCGAAATAATTCACCCCTCCACTTT. Translated, it gives CASSPGPRRNNSPLHF. The V and J genes are TRBV11-2 and TRBJ1-6; tentative D call: TRBD1 (5 bases). CDR1 and CDR2 (germline): SGHAT, FQNNGV. The CDR3 runs to 16 residues. Between the trimmed V and J ends, which lost 6 bases and 5 bases, there was a span of 17 bases.

The CDR3 sequence: CASSTGFTKNTEAFF. The CDR3 region has the DNA TGTGCCAGTAGCACAGGATTTACCAAGAACACTGAAGCTTTCTTT. This chain joins TRBV19 and TRBJ1-1; D is perhaps TRBD1 (5 bases). There are 15 residues in the CDR3. V was trimmed by 6 bases and J by 1 base, leaving 15 bases between them. CDR1 is LNHDA and CDR2 is SQIVND in the germline V gene (reference sequence).

This clonotype showed up just a few times. J is TRBJ2-7 and V is TRBV19, with 10 positions matching TRBD2. The CDR3 is 15 amino acids. V trimming: 6 bases; J trimming: 1 base; junction bases outside the gene matches: 6. CDR1 and CDR2 from the germline V gene are LNHDA and SQIVND (reference sequence). DNA of the CDR3: TGTGCCAGTAGAGACCAGCGGGAGGGATCCTACGAGCAGTACTTC. Its protein is CASRDQREGSYEQYF. The full variable domain, with the rest looked up from reference TRBV19 and TRBJ2-7, is DGGITQSPKYLFRKEGQNVTLSCEQNLNHDAMYWYRQDPGQGLRLIYYSQIVNDFQKGDIAEGYSVSREKKESFPLTVTSAQKNPTAFYLCASRDQREGSYEQYFGPGTRLTVT.

This chain joins TRBV9 and TRBJ2-1; D is ambiguous. The CDR3 covers 13 residues. CDR1 is SGDLS and CDR2 is YYNGEE in the germline V gene. Trimming pared 0 bases from V and 8 bases from J, leaving 9 bases between. In DNA form, the CDR3 reads TGTGCCAGCAGCGTAGGGGTGGTGCATGAGCAGTTCTTC. Translation gives CASSVGVVHEQFF.

As for this clonotype: The junction departs from germline at one end; a sequencing error may be responsible. The chain is built from TRBV27 and TRBJ2-7; D perhaps matches TRBD2 (7 bases). CDR3 length: 14 amino acids. The germline V gene has CDR1 MNHEY and CDR2 SMNVEV (reference sequence). CDR3 sequence: CARSLQGGLYEQYF. CDR3 sequence (DNA): TGTGCCCGCAGTTTACAGGGAGGGCTCTACGAGCAGTACTTC.